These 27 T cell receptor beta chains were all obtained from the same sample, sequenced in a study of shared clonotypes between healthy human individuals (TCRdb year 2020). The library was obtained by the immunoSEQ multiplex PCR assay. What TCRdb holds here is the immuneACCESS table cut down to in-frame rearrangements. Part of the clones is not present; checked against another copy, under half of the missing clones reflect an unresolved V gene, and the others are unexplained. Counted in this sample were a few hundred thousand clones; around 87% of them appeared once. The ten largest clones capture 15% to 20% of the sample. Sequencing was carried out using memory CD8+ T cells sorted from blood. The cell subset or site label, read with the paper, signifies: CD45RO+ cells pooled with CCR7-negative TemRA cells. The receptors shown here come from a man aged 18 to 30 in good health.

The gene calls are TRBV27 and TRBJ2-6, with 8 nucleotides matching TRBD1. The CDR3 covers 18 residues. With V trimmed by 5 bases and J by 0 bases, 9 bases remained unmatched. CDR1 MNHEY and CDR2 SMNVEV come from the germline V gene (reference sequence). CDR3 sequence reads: CASSITQGVLSGANVLTF. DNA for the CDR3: TGTGCCAGCAGTATAACACAGGGGGTCCTCTCTGGGGCCAACGTCCTGACTTTC.

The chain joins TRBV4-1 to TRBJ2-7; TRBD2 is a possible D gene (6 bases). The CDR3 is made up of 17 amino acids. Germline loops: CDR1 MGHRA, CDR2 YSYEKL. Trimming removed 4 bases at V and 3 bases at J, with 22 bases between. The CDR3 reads CASSPFHVLAPNYEQYF. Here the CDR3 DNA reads TGCGCCAGCAGCCCCTTTCATGTCCTAGCGCCTAACTACGAGCAGTACTTC.

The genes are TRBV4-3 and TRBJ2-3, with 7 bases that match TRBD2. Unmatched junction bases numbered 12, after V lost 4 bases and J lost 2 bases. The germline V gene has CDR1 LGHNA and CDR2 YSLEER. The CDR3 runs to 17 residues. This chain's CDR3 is CASSPHPTSVNTDTQYF. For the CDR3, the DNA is TGCGCCAGCAGCCCCCACCCTACTAGCGTAAACACAGATACGCAGTATTTT.

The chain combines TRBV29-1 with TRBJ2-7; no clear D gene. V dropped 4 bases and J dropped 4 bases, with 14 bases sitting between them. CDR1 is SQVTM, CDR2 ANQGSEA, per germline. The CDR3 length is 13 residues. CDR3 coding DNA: TGCAGCGTTGGAGGCAGCAGCTTATACGAGCAGTACTTC. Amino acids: CSVGGSSLYEQYF.

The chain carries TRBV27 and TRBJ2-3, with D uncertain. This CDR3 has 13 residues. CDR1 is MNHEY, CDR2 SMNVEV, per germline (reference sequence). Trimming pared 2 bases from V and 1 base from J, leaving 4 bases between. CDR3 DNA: TGTGCCAGCAGTTTAGCCGGCACAGATACGCAGTATTTT. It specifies CASSLAGTDTQYF.

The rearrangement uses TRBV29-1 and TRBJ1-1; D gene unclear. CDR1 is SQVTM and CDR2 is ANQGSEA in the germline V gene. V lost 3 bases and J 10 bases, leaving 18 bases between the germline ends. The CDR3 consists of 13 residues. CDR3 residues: CSVDGDGGIRAFF. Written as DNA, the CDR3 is TGCAGCGTTGATGGAGACGGCGGGATAAGAGCTTTCTTT.

CDR3 coding DNA: TGTGCCTGGAGTGGGGGCGGGTCTAGCACAGATACGCAGTATTTT. Protein product: CAWSGGGSSTDTQYF. This chain links TRBV30 with TRBJ2-3; either TRBD1 or TRBD2 may fit D (5 bases each). Germline V gene lookup returns CDR1 GTSNPN and CDR2 SVGIG (reference sequence). V was pared by 1 base and J by 0 bases, with 11 bases between. The CDR3 has 15 residues.

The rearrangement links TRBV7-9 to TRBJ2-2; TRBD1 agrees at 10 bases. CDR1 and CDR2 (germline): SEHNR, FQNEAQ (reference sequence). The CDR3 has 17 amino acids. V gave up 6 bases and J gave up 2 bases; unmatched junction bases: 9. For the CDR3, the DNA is TGTGCCAGCAGTTCGGACAGGGGGACTTACAACACCGGGGAGCTGTTTTTT. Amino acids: CASSSDRGTYNTGELFF.

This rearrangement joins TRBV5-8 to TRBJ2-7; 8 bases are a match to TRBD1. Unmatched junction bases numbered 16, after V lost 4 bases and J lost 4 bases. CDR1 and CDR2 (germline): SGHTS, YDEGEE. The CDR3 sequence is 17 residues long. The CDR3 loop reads CASSVPRQGANFYEQYF. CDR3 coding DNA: TGTGCCAGCAGCGTTCCAAGGCAGGGGGCGAACTTTTACGAGCAGTACTTC.

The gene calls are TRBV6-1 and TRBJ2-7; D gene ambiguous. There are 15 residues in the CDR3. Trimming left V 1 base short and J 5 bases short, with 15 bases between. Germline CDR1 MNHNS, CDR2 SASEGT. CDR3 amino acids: CASSEELDEGNEQYF. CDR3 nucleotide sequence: TGTGCCAGCAGTGAAGAGTTAGATGAAGGTAACGAGCAGTACTTC.

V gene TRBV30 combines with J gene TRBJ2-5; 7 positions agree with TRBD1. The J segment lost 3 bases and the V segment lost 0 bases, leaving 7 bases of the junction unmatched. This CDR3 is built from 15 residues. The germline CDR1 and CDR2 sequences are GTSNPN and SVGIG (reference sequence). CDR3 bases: TGTGCCTGGAGTGTAGGGACAGAGTATGAAGAGACCCAGTACTTC. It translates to CAWSVGTEYEETQYF.

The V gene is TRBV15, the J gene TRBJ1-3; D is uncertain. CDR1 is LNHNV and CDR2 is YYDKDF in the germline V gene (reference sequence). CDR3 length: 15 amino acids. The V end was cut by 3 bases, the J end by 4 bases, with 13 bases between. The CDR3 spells CATSRDLTQGNTIYF. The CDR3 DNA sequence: TGTGCCACCAGCAGGGACCTCACCCAGGGAAACACCATATATTTT. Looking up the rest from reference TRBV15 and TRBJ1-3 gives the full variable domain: DAMVIQNPRYQVTQFGKPVTLSCSQTLNHNVMYWYQQKSSQAPKLLFHYYDKDFNNEADTPDNFQSRRPNTSFCFLDIRSPGLGDTAMYLCATSRDLTQGNTIYFGEGSWLTVV.

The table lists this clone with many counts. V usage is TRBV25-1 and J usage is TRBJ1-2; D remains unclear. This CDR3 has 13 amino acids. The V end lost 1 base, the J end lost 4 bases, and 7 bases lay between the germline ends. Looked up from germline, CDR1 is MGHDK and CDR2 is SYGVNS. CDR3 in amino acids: CASSEWSFYGYTF. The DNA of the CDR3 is TGTGCCAGCAGTGAATGGAGTTTCTATGGCTACACCTTC.

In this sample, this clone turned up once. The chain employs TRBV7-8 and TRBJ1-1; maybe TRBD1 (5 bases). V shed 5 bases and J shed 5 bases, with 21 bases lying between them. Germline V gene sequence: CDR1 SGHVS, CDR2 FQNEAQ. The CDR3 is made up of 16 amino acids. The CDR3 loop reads CASSIQAGPFPTEAFF. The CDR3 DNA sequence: TGTGCCAGCAGCATCCAGGCGGGACCGTTCCCAACTGAAGCTTTCTTT.

The CDR3 nucleotides read TGTGCCATCAGTGAGTTATCGGTACAGGGGTCGACACCCCTCCACTTT. It encodes CAISELSVQGSTPLHF. The chain carries TRBV10-3 and TRBJ1-6; 7 bases are a match to TRBD1. Germline V CDR1 and CDR2: ENHRY, SYGVKD. This CDR3 comprises 16 residues. The J segment lost 11 bases and the V segment lost 1 base, leaving 11 bases of the junction unmatched.

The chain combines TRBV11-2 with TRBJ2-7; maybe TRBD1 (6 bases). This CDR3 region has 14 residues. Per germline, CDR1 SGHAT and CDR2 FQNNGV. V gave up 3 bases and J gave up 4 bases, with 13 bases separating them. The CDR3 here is CASSFKGQFYEQYF. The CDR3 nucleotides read TGTGCCAGCAGCTTTAAAGGACAGTTTTACGAGCAGTACTTC.

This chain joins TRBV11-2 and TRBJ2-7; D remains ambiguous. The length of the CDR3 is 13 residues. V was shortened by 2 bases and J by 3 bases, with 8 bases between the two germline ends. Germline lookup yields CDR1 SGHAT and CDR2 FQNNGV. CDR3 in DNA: TGTGCCAGCAGCTTAATGCCTCTCTACGAGCAGTACTTC. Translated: CASSLMPLYEQYF. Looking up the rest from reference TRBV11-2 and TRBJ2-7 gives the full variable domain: EAGVAQSPRYKIIEKRQSVAFWCNPISGHATLYWYQQILGQGPKLLIQFQNNGVVDDSQLPKDRFSAERLKGVDSTLKIQPAKLEDSAVYLCASSLMPLYEQYFGPGTRLTVT.

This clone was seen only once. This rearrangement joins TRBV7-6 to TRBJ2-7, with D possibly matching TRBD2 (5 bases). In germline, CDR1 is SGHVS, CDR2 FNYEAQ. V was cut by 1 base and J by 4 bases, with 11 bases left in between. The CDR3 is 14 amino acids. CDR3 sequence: CASSLGARGYEQYF. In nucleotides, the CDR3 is TGTGCCAGCAGCTTAGGGGCCCGGGGTTACGAGCAGTACTTC.

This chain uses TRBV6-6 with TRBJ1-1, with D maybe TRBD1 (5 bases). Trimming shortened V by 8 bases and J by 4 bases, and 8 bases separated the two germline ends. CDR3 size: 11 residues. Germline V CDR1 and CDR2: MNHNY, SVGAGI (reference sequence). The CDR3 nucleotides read TGTGCCAGCGGGGGAGGCACTGAAGCTTTCTTT. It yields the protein CASGGGTEAFF.

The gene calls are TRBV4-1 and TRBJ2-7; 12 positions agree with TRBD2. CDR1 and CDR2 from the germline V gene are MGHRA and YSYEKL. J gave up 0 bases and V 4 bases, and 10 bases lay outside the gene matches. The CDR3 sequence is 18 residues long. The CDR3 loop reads CASSPRSTSGRSSYEQYF. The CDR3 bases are TGCGCCAGCAGCCCCCGAAGTACTAGCGGGAGGAGCTCCTACGAGCAGTACTTC.

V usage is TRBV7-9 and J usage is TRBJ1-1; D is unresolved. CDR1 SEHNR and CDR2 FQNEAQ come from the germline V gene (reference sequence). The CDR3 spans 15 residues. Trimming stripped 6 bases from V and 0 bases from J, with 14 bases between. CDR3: CASSLDPSMNTEAFF. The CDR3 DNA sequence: TGTGCCAGCAGTCTTGACCCATCCATGAACACTGAAGCTTTCTTT.

CDR3 nucleotides: TGTGCCAGGGGGGGACAGGGGGTTAATCAGCCCCAGCATTTT. It yields the protein CARGGQGVNQPQHF. The chain recombines TRBV6-5 with TRBJ1-5; 11 bases fit TRBD1. The ends lost 9 bases at V and 4 bases at J; junction bases unmatched: 5. This CDR3 has 14 amino acids. CDR1 MNHEY and CDR2 SVGAGI come from the germline V gene.

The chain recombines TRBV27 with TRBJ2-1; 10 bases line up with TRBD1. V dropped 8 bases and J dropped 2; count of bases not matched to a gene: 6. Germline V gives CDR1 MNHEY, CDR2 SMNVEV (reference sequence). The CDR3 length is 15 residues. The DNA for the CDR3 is TGTGCCAGCCGGGGACAGGGGCTGGCCTACAATGAGCAGTTCTTC. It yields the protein CASRGQGLAYNEQFF.

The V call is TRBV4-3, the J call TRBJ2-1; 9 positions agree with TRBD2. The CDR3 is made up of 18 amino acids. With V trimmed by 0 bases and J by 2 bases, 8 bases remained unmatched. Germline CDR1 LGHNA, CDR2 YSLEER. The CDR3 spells CASSQDRLTSGAYNEQFF. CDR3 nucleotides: TGCGCCAGCAGCCAAGATCGATTGACTAGCGGAGCCTACAATGAGCAGTTCTTC.

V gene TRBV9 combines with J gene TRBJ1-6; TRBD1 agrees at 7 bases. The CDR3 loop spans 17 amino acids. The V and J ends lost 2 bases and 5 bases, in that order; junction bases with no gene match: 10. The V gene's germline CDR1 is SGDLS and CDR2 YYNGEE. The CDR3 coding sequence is TGTGCCAGCAGCGTTGATAGGTTTCAGGGGGATAATTCACCCCTCCACTTT. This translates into CASSVDRFQGDNSPLHF.

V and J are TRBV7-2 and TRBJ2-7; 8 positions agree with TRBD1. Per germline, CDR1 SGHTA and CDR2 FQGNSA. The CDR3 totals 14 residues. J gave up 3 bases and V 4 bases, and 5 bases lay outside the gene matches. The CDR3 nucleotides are TGTGCCAGCAGCTCCAAAGGACAGGGCTACGAGCAGTACTTC. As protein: CASSSKGQGYEQYF.

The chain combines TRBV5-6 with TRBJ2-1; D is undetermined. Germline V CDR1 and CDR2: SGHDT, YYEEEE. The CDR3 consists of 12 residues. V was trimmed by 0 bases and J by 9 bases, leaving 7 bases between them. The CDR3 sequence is CASSLDRAEQFF. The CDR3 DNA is TGTGCCAGCAGCTTGGATCGGGCTGAGCAGTTCTTC.